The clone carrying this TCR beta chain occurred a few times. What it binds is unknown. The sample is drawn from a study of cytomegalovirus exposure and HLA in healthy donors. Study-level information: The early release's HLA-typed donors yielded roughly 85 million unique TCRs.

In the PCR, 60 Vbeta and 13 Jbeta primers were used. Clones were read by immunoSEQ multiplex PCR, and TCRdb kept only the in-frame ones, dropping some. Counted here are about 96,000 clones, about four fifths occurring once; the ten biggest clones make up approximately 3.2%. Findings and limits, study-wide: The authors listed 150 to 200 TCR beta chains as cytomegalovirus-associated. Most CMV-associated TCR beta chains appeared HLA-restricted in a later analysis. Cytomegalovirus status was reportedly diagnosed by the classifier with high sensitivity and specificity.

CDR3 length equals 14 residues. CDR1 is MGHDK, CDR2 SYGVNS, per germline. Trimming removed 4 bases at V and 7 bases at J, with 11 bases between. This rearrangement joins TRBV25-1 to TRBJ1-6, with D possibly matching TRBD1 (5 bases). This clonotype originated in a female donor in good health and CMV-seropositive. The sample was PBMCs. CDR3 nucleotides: TGTGCCAGCAGTGTGTCCCAGGGAAATTCACCCCTCCACTTT. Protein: CASSVSQGNSPLHF.